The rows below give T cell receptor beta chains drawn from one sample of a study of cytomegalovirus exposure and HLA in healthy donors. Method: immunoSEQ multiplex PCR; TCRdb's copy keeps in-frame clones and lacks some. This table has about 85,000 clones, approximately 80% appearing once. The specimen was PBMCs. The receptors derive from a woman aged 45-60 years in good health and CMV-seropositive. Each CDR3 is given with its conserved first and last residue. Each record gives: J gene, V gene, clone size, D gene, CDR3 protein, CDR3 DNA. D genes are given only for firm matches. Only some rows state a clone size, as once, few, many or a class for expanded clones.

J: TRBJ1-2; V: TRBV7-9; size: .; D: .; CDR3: CASSLANGPGGYTF; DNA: TGTGCCAGCAGCTTAGCTAACGGACCAGGGGGCTACACCTTC
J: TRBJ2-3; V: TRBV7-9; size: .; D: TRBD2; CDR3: CASSQLAESTDTQYF; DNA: TGTGCCAGCAGCCAACTAGCGGAGAGCACAGATACGCAGTATTTT
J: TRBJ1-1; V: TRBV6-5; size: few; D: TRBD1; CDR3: CASTLNRGLGEAFF; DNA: TGTGCCAGCACCCTGAACAGGGGGTTGGGTGAAGCTTTCTTT
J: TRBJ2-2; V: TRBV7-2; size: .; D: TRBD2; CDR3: CASSLIAGGYTGELFF; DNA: TGTGCCAGCAGCCTTATAGCGGGGGGATACACCGGGGAGCTGTTTTTT
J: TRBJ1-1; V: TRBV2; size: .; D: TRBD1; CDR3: CARREMRGNAGTGVLNTEAFF; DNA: TGTGCCAGGAGGGAAATGAGAGGGAACGCCGGGACAGGTGTCTTGAACACTGAAGCTTTCTTT
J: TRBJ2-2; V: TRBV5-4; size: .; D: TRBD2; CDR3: CASTVQAGGTGELFF; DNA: TGTGCCAGCACCGTACAAGCGGGGGGGACCGGGGAGCTGTTTTTT
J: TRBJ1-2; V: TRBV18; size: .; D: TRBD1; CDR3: CASSQTPQTGDYGYTF; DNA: TGTGCCAGCTCACAAACCCCACAAACAGGGGACTATGGCTACACCTTC
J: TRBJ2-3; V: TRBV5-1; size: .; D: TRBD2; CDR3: CASSPRPPGLAVDTQYF; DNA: TGCGCCAGCAGCCCTCGGCCTCCGGGACTAGCGGTAGATACGCAGTATTTT
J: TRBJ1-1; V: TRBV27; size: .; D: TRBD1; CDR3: CASSPYRTGLNTEAFF; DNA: TGTGCCAGCAGTCCATACAGGACAGGTCTGAACACTGAAGCTTTCTTT
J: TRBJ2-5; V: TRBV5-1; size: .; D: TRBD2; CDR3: CASSSTSGGPQETQYF; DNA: TGCGCCAGCAGCTCGACTAGCGGGGGACCCCAAGAGACCCAGTACTTC
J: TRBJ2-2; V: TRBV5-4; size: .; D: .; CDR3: CASSWGHTNTGELFF; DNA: TGTGCCAGCAGCTGGGGACATACGAACACCGGGGAGCTGTTTTTT
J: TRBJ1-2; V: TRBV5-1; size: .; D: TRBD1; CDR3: CASSLGDRGYYGYTF; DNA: TGCGCCAGCAGCTTGGGGGACAGGGGATACTATGGCTACACCTTC
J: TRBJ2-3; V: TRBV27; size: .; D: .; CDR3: CATGLGARADTQYF; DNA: TGTGCCACCGGATTGGGAGCCCGGGCAGATACGCAGTATTTT
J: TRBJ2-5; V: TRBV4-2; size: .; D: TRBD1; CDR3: CASSLSPAGGETQYF; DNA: TGTGCCAGCAGCCTTTCTCCGGCAGGGGGAGAGACCCAGTACTTC
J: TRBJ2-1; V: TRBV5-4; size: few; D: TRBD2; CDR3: CASARTSGTNEQFF; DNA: TGTGCCAGCGCCAGGACTAGCGGGACGAATGAGCAGTTCTTC
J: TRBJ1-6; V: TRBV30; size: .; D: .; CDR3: CACQGQFNSPLHF; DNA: TGTGCCTGTCAAGGACAGTTTAATTCACCCCTCCACTTT
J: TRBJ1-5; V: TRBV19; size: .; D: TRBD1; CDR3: CASSITGTGASQPQHF; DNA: TGTGCCAGTAGTATTACCGGGACAGGGGCGAGTCAGCCCCAGCATTTT
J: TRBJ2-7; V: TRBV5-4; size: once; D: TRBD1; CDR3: CASRPDRGINEQYF; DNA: TGTGCCAGCAGACCCGACAGGGGGATCAACGAGCAGTACTTC
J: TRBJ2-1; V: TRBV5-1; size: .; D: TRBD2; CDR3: CASSLDSGGVNEQFF; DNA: TGCGCCAGCAGCTTGGATAGCGGGGGTGTCAATGAGCAGTTCTTC
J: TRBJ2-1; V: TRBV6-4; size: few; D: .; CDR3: CASSVKTGQVDEQFF; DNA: TGTGCCAGCAGTGTAAAGACAGGACAAGTCGATGAGCAGTTCTTC
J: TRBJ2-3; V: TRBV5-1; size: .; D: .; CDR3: CASSSTSRTDTQYF; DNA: TGCGCCAGCAGCTCCACTAGCCGAACAGATACGCAGTATTTT
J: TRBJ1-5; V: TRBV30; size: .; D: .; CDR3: CAWSVKAGGVSNQPQHF; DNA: TGTGCCTGGAGTGTAAAAGCCGGAGGGGTGAGCAATCAGCCCCAGCATTTT
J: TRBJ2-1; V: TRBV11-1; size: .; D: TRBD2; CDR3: CASSSGSSYNEQFF; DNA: TGTGCCAGCAGCAGCGGGAGCTCCTACAATGAGCAGTTCTTC
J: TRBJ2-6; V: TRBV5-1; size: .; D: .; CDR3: CASSFHSPGEPYSGANVLTF; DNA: TGCGCCAGCAGCTTCCACTCACCGGGAGAGCCGTATTCTGGGGCCAACGTCCTGACTTTC
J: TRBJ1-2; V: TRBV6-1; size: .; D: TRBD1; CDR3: CASSDKGQGRGGYTF; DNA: TGTGCCAGCAGTGACAAGGGACAGGGTAGAGGTGGCTACACCTTC
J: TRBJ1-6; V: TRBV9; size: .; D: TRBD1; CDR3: CASSPRTGFNSPLHF; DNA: TGTGCCAGCAGCCCCCGGACAGGGTTTAATTCACCCCTCCACTTT
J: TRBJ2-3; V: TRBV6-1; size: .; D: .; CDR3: CASSVGLVGTDTQYF; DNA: TGTGCCAGCAGTGTCGGACTGGTGGGGACAGATACGCAGTATTTT
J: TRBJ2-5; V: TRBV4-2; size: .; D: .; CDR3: CASSQATGSQETQYF; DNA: TGTGCCAGCAGCCAAGCCACGGGGTCCCAAGAGACCCAGTACTTC